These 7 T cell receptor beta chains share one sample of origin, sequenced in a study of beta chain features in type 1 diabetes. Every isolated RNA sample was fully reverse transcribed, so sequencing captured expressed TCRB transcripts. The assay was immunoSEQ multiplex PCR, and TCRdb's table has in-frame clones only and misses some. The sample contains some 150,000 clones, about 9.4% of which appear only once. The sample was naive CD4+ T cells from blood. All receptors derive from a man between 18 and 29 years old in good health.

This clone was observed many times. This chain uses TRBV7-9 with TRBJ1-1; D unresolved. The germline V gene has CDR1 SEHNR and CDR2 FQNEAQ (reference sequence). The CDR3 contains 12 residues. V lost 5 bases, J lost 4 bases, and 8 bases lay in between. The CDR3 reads CASSTGGTEAFF. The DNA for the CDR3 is TGTGCCAGCAGCACCGGTGGCACTGAAGCTTTCTTT.

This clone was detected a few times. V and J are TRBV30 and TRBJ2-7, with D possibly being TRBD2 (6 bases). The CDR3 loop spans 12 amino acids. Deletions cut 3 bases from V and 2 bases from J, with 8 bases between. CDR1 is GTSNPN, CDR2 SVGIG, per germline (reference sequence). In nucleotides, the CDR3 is TGTGCCTGGAGCTGGGAGGCCTACGAGCAGTACTTC. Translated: CAWSWEAYEQYF.

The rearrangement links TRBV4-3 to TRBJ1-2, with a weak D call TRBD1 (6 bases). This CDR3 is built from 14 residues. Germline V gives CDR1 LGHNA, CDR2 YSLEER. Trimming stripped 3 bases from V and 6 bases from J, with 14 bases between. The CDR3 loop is CASSHAGARDGYTF. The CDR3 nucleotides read TGCGCCAGCAGCCACGCAGGGGCGCGGGATGGCTACACCTTC.

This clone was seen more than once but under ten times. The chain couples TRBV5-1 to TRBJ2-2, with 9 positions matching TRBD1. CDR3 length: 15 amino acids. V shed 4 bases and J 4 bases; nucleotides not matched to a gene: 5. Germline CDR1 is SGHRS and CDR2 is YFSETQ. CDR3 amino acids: CASSPGQGITGELFF. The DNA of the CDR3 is TGCGCCAGCAGCCCTGGACAGGGGATCACCGGGGAGCTGTTTTTT.

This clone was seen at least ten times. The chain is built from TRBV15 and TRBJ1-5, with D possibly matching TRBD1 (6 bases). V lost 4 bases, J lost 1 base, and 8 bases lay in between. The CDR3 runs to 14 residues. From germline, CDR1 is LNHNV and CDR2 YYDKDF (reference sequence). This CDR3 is CATSTGQSNQPQHF. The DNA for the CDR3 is TGTGCCACCAGCACCGGACAGAGCAATCAGCCCCAGCATTTT.

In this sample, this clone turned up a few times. Here the CDR3 reads CASSLGARSEAFF. The CDR3 DNA follows: TGTGCCAGCAGCTTAGGGGCGCGCTCGGAAGCTTTCTTT. The rearrangement links TRBV7-2 to TRBJ1-1; D is ambiguous. Germline assignment: CDR1 SGHTA and CDR2 FQGNSA. V lost 1 base to trimming and J lost 8 bases, with 11 bases between them. The CDR3 contains 13 residues.

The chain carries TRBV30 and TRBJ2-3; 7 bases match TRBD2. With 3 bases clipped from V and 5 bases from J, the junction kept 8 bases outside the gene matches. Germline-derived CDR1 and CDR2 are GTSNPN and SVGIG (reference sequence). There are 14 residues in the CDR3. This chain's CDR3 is CAWRGRGSIDTQYF. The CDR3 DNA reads TGTGCCTGGAGGGGGCGGGGGTCAATAGATACGCAGTATTTT.